This T cell receptor beta chain was found in a study of Ad26.COV2.S vaccination and SARS-CoV-2 variants. Study-wide context: Donor participated within the Ad26.COV2.S arm of the COV1001 trial. Participants got Ad26.COV2.S intramuscularly, once or twice 56 days apart.

Using immunoSEQ multiplex PCR, the repertoire was profiled, and TCRdb retains in-frame clones only, with some absent. The sample carries some 500,000 clones, 89% recorded once. Sample treatment: approximately 18 received Ad26.COV2.S at low or high dose, single or two shots; about five received placebo; per-sample allocation not given. Day 63 after the first injection of vaccine or placebo was the sampling time. The donor was a Boston adult aged 18-55 years. On this clone: Its antigen is currently unknown.

Germline loops: CDR1 SGHRS, CDR2 YFSETQ. Trimming pared 0 bases from V and 1 base from J, leaving 7 bases between. This CDR3 has 14 residues. Notes on the study in general: Spike-specific TCR breadth in vaccine recipients exceeded that seen in placebo recipients.

The starting material was peripheral blood, obtained in a trial of Ad26.COV2.S vaccine versus placebo. V gene TRBV5-1 combines with J gene TRBJ1-1; unclear D gene. This receptor was obtained from a person aged 18-60 years who received the Ad26.COV2.S COVID-19 vaccine or a placebo. The CDR3 reads CASSLGMGNTEAFF. The CDR3 coding sequence is TGCGCCAGCAGCTTGGGTATGGGGAACACTGAAGCTTTCTTT.